By sample share, the clone carrying this TCR beta chain is hyperexpanded. This entry belongs to a study of somatic mutations in cytotoxic T cells in rheumatoid arthritis. Background on the study: Patient blood (approximately 30 ml EDTA) was taken immediately after diagnosis and before treatment.

TCRdb's copy holds only in-frame clones and misses some; the assay was immunoSEQ multiplex PCR. This table has under 7,000 clones, approximately 80% appearing once. This sequence was found in an adult with rheumatoid arthritis. The sample taken for sequencing was CD8+ T cells sorted from blood.

This CDR3 is CASSSPDGRSGAFF. CDR3 sequence (DNA): TGTGCCAGCAGCTCACCGGACGGTCGGAGTGGAGCTTTCTTT. V is TRBV7-2 and J is TRBJ1-1, with D uncertain. The germline CDR1 and CDR2 sequences are SGHTA and FQGNSA. Trimming removed 4 bases from V and 10 bases from J, with 19 bases in between. The CDR3 is made up of 14 amino acids.